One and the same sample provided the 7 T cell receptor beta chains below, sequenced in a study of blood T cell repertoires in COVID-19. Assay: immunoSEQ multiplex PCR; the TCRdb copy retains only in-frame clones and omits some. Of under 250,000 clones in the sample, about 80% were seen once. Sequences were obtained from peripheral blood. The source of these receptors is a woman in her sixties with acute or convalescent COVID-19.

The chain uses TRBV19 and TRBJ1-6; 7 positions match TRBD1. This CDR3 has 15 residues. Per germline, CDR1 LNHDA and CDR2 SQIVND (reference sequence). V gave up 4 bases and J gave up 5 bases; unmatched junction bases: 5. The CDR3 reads CASSSGTADNSPLHF. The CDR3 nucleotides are TGTGCCAGTAGTAGCGGGACAGCTGATAATTCACCCCTCCACTTT.

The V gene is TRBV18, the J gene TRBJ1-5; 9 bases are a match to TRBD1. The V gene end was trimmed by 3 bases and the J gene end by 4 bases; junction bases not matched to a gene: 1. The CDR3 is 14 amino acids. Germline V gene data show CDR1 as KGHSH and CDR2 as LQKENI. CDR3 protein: CASSPGTGNQPQHF. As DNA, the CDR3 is TGTGCCAGCTCACCCGGGACAGGGAATCAGCCCCAGCATTTT.

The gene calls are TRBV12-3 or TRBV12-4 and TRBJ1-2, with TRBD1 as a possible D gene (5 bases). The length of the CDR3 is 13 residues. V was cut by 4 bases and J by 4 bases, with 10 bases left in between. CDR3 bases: TGTGCCAGCAGTTCTGGGGCTTTCTATGGCTACACCTTC. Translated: CASSSGAFYGYTF.

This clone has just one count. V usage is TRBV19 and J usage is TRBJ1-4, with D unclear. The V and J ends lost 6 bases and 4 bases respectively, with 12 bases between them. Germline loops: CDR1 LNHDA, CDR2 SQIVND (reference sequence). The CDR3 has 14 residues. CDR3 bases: TGTGCCAGTAGCCCCCCCGAGCGTAATGAAAAACTGTTTTTT. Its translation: CASSPPERNEKLFF. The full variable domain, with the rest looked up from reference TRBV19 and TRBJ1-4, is DGGITQSPKYLFRKEGQNVTLSCEQNLNHDAMYWYRQDPGQGLRLIYYSQIVNDFQKGDIAEGYSVSREKKESFPLTVTSAQKNPTAFYLCASSPPERNEKLFFGSGTQLSVL.

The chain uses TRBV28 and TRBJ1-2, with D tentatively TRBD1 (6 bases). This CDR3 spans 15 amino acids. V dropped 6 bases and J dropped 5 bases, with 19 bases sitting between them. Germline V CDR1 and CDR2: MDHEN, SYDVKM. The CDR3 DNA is TGTGCCAGCAGGACCTACTCCCAGGGGCGATATGGCTACACCTTC. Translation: CASRTYSQGRYGYTF.

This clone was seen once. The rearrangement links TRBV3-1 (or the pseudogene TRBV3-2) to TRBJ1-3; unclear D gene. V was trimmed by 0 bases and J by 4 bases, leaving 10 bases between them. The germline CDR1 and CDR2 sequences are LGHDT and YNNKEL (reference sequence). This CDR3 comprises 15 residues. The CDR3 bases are TGTGCCAGCAGCCAAGATGTCAGTTCAGGAAACACCATATATTTT. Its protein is CASSQDVSSGNTIYF.

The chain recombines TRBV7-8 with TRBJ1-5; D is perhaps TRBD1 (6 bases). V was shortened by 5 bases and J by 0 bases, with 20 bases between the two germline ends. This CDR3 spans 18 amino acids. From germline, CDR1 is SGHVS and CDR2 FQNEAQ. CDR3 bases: TGTGCCAGCAGCCTAGGACAGTTGAGTTTATTTAGCAATCAGCCCCAGCATTTT. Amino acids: CASSLGQLSLFSNQPQHF.